This T cell receptor (beta chain) derives from a study of shared clonotypes between healthy human individuals. Repertoires were generated with immunoSEQ multiplex PCR, while TCRdb's copy carries only in-frame clones and drops some. The sample contains millions of clones, approximately 94% of which appear only once. Notes on this clone: Its antigen is not identified.

Points from the study as a whole: Larger estimated richness was generally seen in naive subsets than in memory subsets. Four donors showed sharing of about 5.5% of naive CD4 clonotypes.

The naive CD8 fraction comprised CD45RO-negative cells positively selected for CCR7 and excluded terminally differentiated effector memory CD45RA+ cells. Recent vaccinations or acute infections were absent in the healthy HIV-negative adult donors. This CDR3 has 16 amino acids. Losses at the gene ends were 4 bases for V and 2 bases for J; bases not matched to a gene: 11. Germline values: CDR1 PRHDT, CDR2 FYEKMQ (reference sequence). V and J are TRBV13 and TRBJ2-7; 7 bases map to TRBD2. This clonotype originated in a man aged 18 to 29 in good health. Some clones in this sample may be carry-over from other donors' samples. The sequenced material came from naive CD8+ T cells from PBMCs. The CDR3 protein is CASSSAEREVPYEQYF. Written as DNA, the CDR3 is TGTGCCAGCAGCTCCGCGGAGCGGGAAGTACCCTACGAGCAGTACTTC.